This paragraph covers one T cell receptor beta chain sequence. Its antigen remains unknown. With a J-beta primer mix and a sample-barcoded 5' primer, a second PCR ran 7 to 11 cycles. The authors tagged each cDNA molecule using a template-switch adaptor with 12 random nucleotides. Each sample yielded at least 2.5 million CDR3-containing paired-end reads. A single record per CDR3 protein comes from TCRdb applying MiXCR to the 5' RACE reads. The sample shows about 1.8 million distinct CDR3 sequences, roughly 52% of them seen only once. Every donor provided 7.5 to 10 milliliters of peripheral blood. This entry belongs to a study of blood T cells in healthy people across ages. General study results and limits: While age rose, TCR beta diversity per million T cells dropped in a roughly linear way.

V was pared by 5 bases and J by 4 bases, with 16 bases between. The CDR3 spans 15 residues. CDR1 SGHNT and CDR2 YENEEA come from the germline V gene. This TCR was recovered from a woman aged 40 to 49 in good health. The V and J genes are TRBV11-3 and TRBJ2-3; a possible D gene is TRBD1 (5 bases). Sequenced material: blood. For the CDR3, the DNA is TGTGCCAGCAGCCCCGCGAGACAGTACCCAGATACGCAGTATTTT. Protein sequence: CASSPARQYPDTQYF.